Described below is a single T cell receptor (beta chain) sequence and its context. This sample stems from a study of blood T cell repertoires in COVID-19. Trimming removed 6 bases at V and 4 bases at J, with 15 bases between. Looked up from germline, CDR1 is MDHEN and CDR2 is SYDVKM. The CDR3 totals 14 residues. Sequencing was performed with immunoSEQ multiplex PCR; in TCRdb, only in-frame clones are kept and a portion is missing. Of about 53,000 clones in the sample, approximately 92% were seen once. The sequenced material came from peripheral blood. The receptor was derived from a man aged 55-75 years with active COVID-19. The chain recombines TRBV28 with TRBJ1-2; D is unresolved. Here the CDR3 DNA reads TGTGCCAGCAGCCCCGGATGGGAGGCCTATGGCTACACCTTC. It specifies CASSPGWEAYGYTF.